This T cell receptor (beta chain) is from a study of T cells in Graves' hyperthyroidism and ophthalmopathy (dated by TCRdb to between 2019 and 2020). As for the study more broadly: Peripheral blood samples were taken at the time of initial diagnosis, prior to any treatment. To identify TCR V-J signatures that set the groups apart, the researchers used a discovery cohort of 90 to 100 patients, made up of under 50 with Graves' ophthalmopathy and around 58 with stable Graves' hyperthyroidism. An independent validation cohort of around 19 hyperthyroidism patients and more than 15 patients who later progressed to ophthalmopathy tested prospective prediction of ophthalmopathy. The 100 or so discovery patients were divided at random into training and test sets in a 7:3 ratio. In about 6 Graves' hyperthyroidism patients, the study also compared T-cell repertoires from thyroid tissue with T-cell repertoires from blood. After blood sampling, hyperthyroidism patients were treated with methimazole at a starting dose of 30 mg daily, and ophthalmopathy patients were treated with high-dose intravenous methylprednisolone. The paper reports TCR Vbeta CDR3 sequencing of some 140 peripheral blood samples: under 45 ophthalmopathy, roughly 74 hyperthyroidism and approximately 17 progressor patients. The paper's findings and limits, for the study overall: In validation, the model predicted progression to ophthalmopathy a median of approximately 6.6 months before onset, with approximately 70% sensitivity and around 76% specificity. No statistical method was used to set the sample size in advance, and investigators knew the group allocation. Most expanded thyroid clonotypes (frequency above 0.001) were also detected in blood, a finding suggesting that blood repertoires may reflect thyroid immune responses. In cross-validation, a model built on a 13 V-J signature told ophthalmopathy apart from stable hyperthyroidism with approximately 90% sensitivity and about 81% specificity, and in testing the same model reached 80%/75%.

Amplification of TCR beta CDR3 regions was carried out from RNA transcripts. The TCR CDR3 was subjected to a first round of RT-PCR using the HTBI primer set and the Qiagen OneStep RT-PCR kit. Libraries were constructed in a second round of multiplex PCR, after which size selection and purification were carried out. Sequencing of the libraries was done on an Illumina HiSeq2000 using paired-end 100 bp reads. In the source study's methods: Raw data were processed with SOAPnuke, discarding reads with adapters, uncalled bases, mean Phred below 15, or no exact constant-primer or identifier match. COPE v1.2.5 was used to merge high-quality paired reads, and clonotypes were defined as unique nucleotide sequences. Clonotypes were aligned to IMGT TRBV, TRBD and TRBJ reference segments using MiTCR v1.1. Analysis was restricted to V-J combinations with a frequency above 0.0001, which covered about 99% of repertoires. The TCS score was defined as the ratio of F50 (clonal expansion) to E x V (chaos), calculated using BLOSUM62-based TCRdist between CDR3 peptides within each V-J. Welch's t-statistics and random forest reduced approximately 520 V-J features to roughly 13, which were used in a naive Bayes classifier (R e1071). The public reads were quality trimmed at Q25 with fastp and then assembled into clones with MiXCR by TCRdb, keeping productive beta chains. Duplicate CDR3 protein sequences are folded into a single record with the most common DNA and genes. The V and J calls and clone size are TCRdb's, not the authors'. Across this sample there are approximately 380,000 distinct CDR3 sequences, with over 13% seen only once. 25% to 30% of the sample is held by the ten biggest clonotypes.

Ophthalmopathy patients had moderately to severely active disease, Clinical Activity Score of at least 3, NOSPECS grade of at least 4, and duration under 3 months. Patients with uncontrolled infections, other autoimmune diseases, pregnancy or lactation were excluded. Diagnoses were based on clinical symptoms, serum thyroxine and TRAb, thyroid ultrasound and orbital computed tomography. PBMCs were isolated from approximately 10 ml of fresh peripheral blood by Ficoll-Paque density gradient centrifugation. Total RNA was extracted with Trizol reagent, and quality was checked on an Agilent 2100 Bioanalyzer. V is reduced by 5 bases and J by 7 bases, leaving a spacing of 11 bases between them. Looking up the germline V gene (reference sequence) yields CDR1 SEHNR and CDR2 FQNEAQ. The CDR3 numbers 12 residues from cysteine through phenylalanine. Left in the record is the CDR3 DNA by itself, 36 bases read in frame from the first base.

Worth noting for this clonotype: There is no known antigen for this receptor. Base qualities were left out, and no much larger clone turns up one base away.

The chain uses TRBV7-9 and TRBJ1-2; the D gene assignment is ambiguous. This sequence was found in a man in his forties or fifties with Graves' ophthalmopathy. Material for sequencing was blood. The nucleotides are TGTGCCAGCAGCGCCCCGCACGGTGGCTACACCTTC. Its amino acids are CASSAPHGGYTF.